Listed below are T cell receptor beta chains from one sample, sequenced in a study of glioma-infiltrating T cells. One entry per CDR3 protein results from TCRdb running MiXCR on the multiplex PCR reads. The sample contains 160,000 or so distinct CDR3 sequences, approximately 40% of which appear only once. The sample was glioma tissue, nonneoplastic brain tissue, or PBMCs (not recorded which). The receptors here all came from a human donor with low-grade glioma or glioblastoma, undergoing nonglioma brain surgery, or in good health (not recorded which). Both conserved end residues are part of each CDR3. Each record gives: CDR3 length, V gene, J gene, clone size, D gene, CDR3 DNA, CDR3 protein. The D gene is left open where the match is weak. Not every row has a clone size; where given, it reads once, few, many or a size class.

>14|TRBV29-1|TRBJ1-2|NA|TRBD1
TGCAGAGTCCTTGACAGGGGGCGCGACTATGGCTACACCTTC
CRVLDRGRDYGYTF
>16|TRBV28|TRBJ1-5|NA|NA
TGTGCCAGCAGTCCGCAAACTCAGGGTGGCAATCAGCCCCAGCATTTT
CASSPQTQGGNQPQHF
>16|TRBV20-1|TRBJ2-7|NA|TRBD1
TGCAGTGCTATTTTAGGACTGGGACAGGGCTCCTACGAGCAGTACTTC
CSAILGLGQGSYEQYF
>15|TRBV28|TRBJ1-1|many|NA
TGTGCCAGCAGTTTATGGCAGGGATCCAACACTGAAGCTTTCTTT
CASSLWQGSNTEAFF
>15|TRBV18|TRBJ1-1|NA|NA
TGTGCCGGCTCACCCGGCGAGTGGGCGCTGACTGAAGCTTTCTTT
CAGSPGEWALTEAFF
>14|TRBV6-5|TRBJ2-7|NA|TRBD2
TGTGCCAGCAGGCGGACTAGCGGAGCCTACGAGGAGTACTTC
CASRRTSGAYEEYF
>11|TRBV5-1|TRBJ2-1|few|NA
TGCGCCAGCAGCTTCAACAATGAGCAGTTCTTC
CASSFNNEQFF
>14|TRBV7-2|TRBJ2-1|NA|NA
TGTGCCAGCAGCTTAGCGGTCGGGGGCAATAAGCAGTTCTTC
CASSLAVGGNKQFF
>11|TRBV7-2|TRBJ2-3|many|NA
TGTGCCAGCAGCTTTCACGATACGCAGTATTTT
CASSFHDTQYF
>14|TRBV6-1|TRBJ2-7|many|TRBD2
TGTGCCAGCAGCTCCGGGACTAGTACATACGAGCAGTACTTC
CASSSGTSTYEQYF
>11|TRBV28|TRBJ2-7|many|NA
TGTGCCAGCAGTTTATGGGACGAGCAGTACTTC
CASSLWDEQYF
>13|TRBV11-2|TRBJ2-1|NA|NA
TGTGCCAGCAGCTTGACAGGTCCCGATGAGAAGTTCTTC
CASSLTGPDEKFF
>11|TRBV3-1|TRBJ2-7|many|NA
TGTGCCAGCAGCCAGCGGTACGAGCAGTACTTC
CASSQRYEQYF
>13|TRBV6-5|TRBJ2-7|NA|NA
TGTGCCAGCAGCCCGCGGGCAGGGTCAAAGCAGTACTTC
CASSPRAGSKQYF
>13|TRBV5-6|TRBJ2-1|few|NA
TGTGCCAGCAGCTTACCTACCTACAATGAGCAGTTCTTC
CASSLPTYNEQFF
>12|TRBV28|TRBJ1-1|many|NA
TGTGCCAGCAGTGAAATAAACACTGAAGCTTTCTTT
CASSEINTEAFF
>13|TRBV12-3/TRBV12-4|TRBJ1-1|many|NA
TGTGCCAGCAGTAGACAGTTGAACACTGAAGCTTTCTTT
CASSRQLNTEAFF
>17|TRBV18|TRBJ1-2|NA|NA
TGTGCCAGCTCCCCCAGCATGGTCCCAAAAGGGGACTATGGCTACACCTTC
CASSPSMVPKGDYGYTF
>15|TRBV20-1|TRBJ2-1|many|TRBD2
TGCAGTGCTAGGCCGCTAGCGGGAACTTACAATGAGCAGTTCTTC
CSARPLAGTYNEQFF
>15|TRBV7-2|TRBJ1-4|NA|NA
TGTGCCAGCAGCTTAGGCTATTCGGAGGCCGAAAAATTGTTTTTT
CASSLGYSEAEKLFF
>14|TRBV14|TRBJ2-5|many|NA
TGTGCCAGCAGCCAAGATTTTAGAGGGGAGAATGTGTACTTC
CASSQDFRGENVYF
>13|TRBV15|TRBJ2-7|many|NA
TGTGCCACCAGCAGTCGAAGGGGCTACGAGCAGTACTTC
CATSSRRGYEQYF
>12|TRBV12-3/TRBV12-4|TRBJ1-1|NA|NA
TGTGCCAGCAGAAAGATGAACACTGAAGGTTTCTTT
CASRKMNTEGFF
>14|TRBV5-1|TRBJ1-1|few|NA
TGCGCCAGCAGCTTAGAACACATTACCACTGAAGCTTTCTTT
CASSLEHITTEAFF
>13|TRBV20-1|TRBJ1-3|many|NA
TGCAGTGCCCCGACAGTCTCTGGAAACACCATATATTTT
CSAPTVSGNTIYF
>14|TRBV28|TRBJ2-7|NA|NA
TGTGCCAGCAGTTTATACCCAGCTACATACGAGAAGTACTTC
CASSLYPATYEKYF
>12|TRBV28|TRBJ2-7|NA|NA
TGTGCCAGCAGGACAAGGGGCTACGAGCAGTACTTC
CASRTRGYEQYF
>15|TRBV2|TRBJ1-2|NA|NA
TGTGCCAGCAGTGCAACAGGGTTGGGCCTCTATGGCTACACCTTC
CASSATGLGLYGYTF
>13|TRBV24-1|TRBJ2-5|few|NA
TGTGCCACCAGTGTCTCCCGGGGAGAGACCCAGTACTTC
CATSVSRGETQYF
>14|TRBV28|TRBJ2-7|many|TRBD1
TGTGCCAGCAGCAACCGGGACAGGGGTTACGAGCAGTACTTC
CASSNRDRGYEQYF
>13|TRBV28|TRBJ2-7|many|NA
TGTGCCATTCAGAGGGGCCCCTTGTACGAGCAGTACTTC
CAIQRGPLYEQYF
>14|TRBV6-2/TRBV6-3|TRBJ1-2|NA|TRBD1
TGTGCCAGCAGTGTGGGACAGGGCACCTATGGCTACACCTTC
CASSVGQGTYGYTF
>18|TRBV20-1|TRBJ1-5|many|NA
TGCAGTGCTAGAGATTTTGGGTCCTCAGGGCTGAGCAATCAGCCCCAGCATTTT
CSARDFGSSGLSNQPQHF
>14|TRBV20-1|TRBJ1-1|many|NA
TGCAGTGCTAGCAATCGGGACATCTACACTGAAGCTTTCTTT
CSASNRDIYTEAFF
>12|TRBV18|TRBJ2-7|NA|NA
TGTGCCAGCTCACCTAACAGCTCCGAGCAGTACTTC
CASSPNSSEQYF
>14|TRBV6-6|TRBJ2-1|many|TRBD2
TGTGCCAGCAGTTACTCTGGGACTAAAATTGAGCAGTTCTTC
CASSYSGTKIEQFF
>11|TRBV12-5|TRBJ2-7|many|NA
TGTGCTAGTCTGTCGACCTACGAGCAGTACTTC
CASLSTYEQYF
>16|TRBV3-1|TRBJ2-1|few|NA
TGTGCCAGCAGCCAAGATGGTCGGGACGCGTACAATGAGCAGTTCTTC
CASSQDGRDAYNEQFF
>14|TRBV7-9|TRBJ2-7|many|NA
TGTGCCAGCACCCATCTTGCGCAGGGATACGAGCAGTACTTC
CASTHLAQGYEQYF
>15|TRBV2|TRBJ2-6|NA|NA
TGTGCCAGCAGTGAAGGGGCTCGCGGGGCCAACGTCCTGACTTTC
CASSEGARGANVLTF
>13|TRBV25-1|TRBJ1-4|many|NA
TGTGCCAGCCAGGTGGGGGGTAATGAAAAACTGTTTTTT
CASQVGGNEKLFF
>16|TRBV19|TRBJ2-3|NA|NA
TGTGCCAGTAGTATCCTTCCGGGATCTAGCACAGATACGCAGTATTTT
CASSILPGSSTDTQYF
>15|TRBV2|TRBJ2-3|few|NA
TGTGCCAGCAGTGAAACAGGGCTTCCGGCCGATACGCAGTATTTT
CASSETGLPADTQYF
>17|TRBV4-2|TRBJ2-2|NA|TRBD2
TGTGCCAGCAGCCTGGGAGCGGGAGGGCCCGACAGCGGGGAGCTGTTTTTT
CASSLGAGGPDSGELFF
>17|TRBV4-2|TRBJ2-7|NA|TRBD2
TGTGCCAGCATCCAAGCAGGGATAGCGGGAGGGCACCACGAGCAGTACTTC
CASIQAGIAGGHHEQYF
>14|TRBV19|TRBJ1-1|NA|NA
TGTGCCAGTAGTATTGCTGGGAAAGGGACTGAAGCTTTCTTT
CASSIAGKGTEAFF
>14|TRBV2|TRBJ2-3|NA|TRBD2
TGTGCTTCCCGGCCCCTGCGGGAGACCCGAACGCAGTATTTT
CASRPLRETRTQYF
>14|TRBV6-6|TRBJ1-6|many|NA
TGTGCCAGCAGTTACGGACAAACCACTTCACCCCTCCACTTT
CASSYGQTTSPLHF
>14|TRBV20-1|TRBJ2-7|NA|TRBD2
TGCAGTGCTAGAGACGGCGGGAGTCCCCTCGAGCAGTACTTC
CSARDGGSPLEQYF
>16|TRBV6-1|TRBJ2-7|many|NA
TGTGCCAGCAGCCGGGACGGCCCGACTAGTCACTACGAGCAGTACTTC
CASSRDGPTSHYEQYF